A single T cell receptor (beta chain) is shown here with its context. Only one count was recorded for this clone. Its target antigen remains unknown. Qualities for individual bases were not recorded, and no much larger clone is one base off. Genomic DNA was isolated using the Qiagen DNeasy kit from unsorted PBMCs as well as from negatively selected CD4+ and CD8+ fractions. TCR beta CDR3 regions were amplified by immunoSEQ multiplex PCR using primers annealing to V and J segments. A synthetic immune receptor repertoire was used to minimize amplification bias, and any remaining bias was removed computationally after sequencing. The authors processed their data as follows. Custom Python scripts were used to quantify repertoire diversity as the Shannon entropy index. Unsorted, CD4+ and CD8+ repertoires were analyzed separately, except for combined analyses in which CD4+ and CD8+ sequences were merged in silico. A clone counted as expanded when the clone's frequency after treatment rose at least 2-fold relative to C1D1, and clones undetected at baseline were given a pseudocount of 0.5. Clones with 0 or 1 copy at C1D1 were defined as singleton clones, while clones with 2 or more copies were defined as non-singleton clones. Clones expanded in unsorted samples were assigned a CD4+, CD8+ or unknown annotation through matching of protein sequences in sorted samples from the same patient. Diversity changes from C1D1 to C4D1 were tested in paired samples using Wilcoxon tests. The source is immuneACCESS, and TCRdb retained only in-frame sequences with V and J called. Part of the clones is not carried over; for the studies checked, unresolved V genes explain less than half of this, and the remainder is unexplained. V and J calls and clone size are given by that table; D and trimming were obtained from the DNA. The sample includes over 85,000 clones, with roughly 79% observed a single time. The ten largest clones take up 16% of the sample.

The time point label here, explained by the study, means: cycle 2 day 1 (C2D1) of nivolumab. Relapse after autologous stem cell transplantation had occurred in all trial patients, and cohorts A, B and C were distinguished by prior brentuximab vedotin exposure. The trial cohort comprised 56 patients with relapsed/refractory classical Hodgkin lymphoma whose best overall responses were complete response, partial response or progressive disease. In the multi-cohort phase II CheckMate 205 trial, trial patients received single-agent nivolumab. An independent review committee assessed best overall response using the 2007 International Working Group response criteria. Trial PBMCs were collected immediately before nivolumab initiation (C1D1) and during therapy at cycle 2 day 1 and cycle 4 day 1. Peripheral blood was collected in 8 mL Vacutainer Cell Preparation Tubes, from which PBMCs were isolated by centrifugation and then cryopreserved.

Sequences SQVTM (CDR1) and ANQGSEA (CDR2) are obtained from the germline V gene. From V the trimming removes 6 bases and from J it removes 3 bases, while the gene matches leave 8 bases of the junction unaccounted for. The CDR3 sequence holds 14 residues, the cysteine and phenylalanine included. Here the CDR3 DNA is all that survives: 42 bases in frame from base 1. This record belongs to a study of PD-1 blockade in classical Hodgkin lymphoma (dated by TCRdb to 2019 to 2021). Concerning the study at large: Nivolumab dosing was 3 mg/kg intravenously every 2 weeks, continuing until either disease progression or unacceptable toxicity. The study used CyTOF and TCR beta sequencing to define a peripheral blood immune signature of response to PD-1 blockade in classical Hodgkin lymphoma. Points the paper makes about the study in general: Baseline TCR diversity was reported to be lower in newly diagnosed patients than in healthy donors, and even lower in relapsed/refractory patients. The study covered only a single clinical trial cohort, and the causes of the repertoire differences, possibly disease activity or prior therapy, were still not defined. Lower diversity was seen in patients whose nivolumab began less than 1 year after ASCT, and these patients were left out of later analyses so that immune reconstitution would not confound the results. Among trial patients, those achieving complete response had baseline diversity similar to that of newly diagnosed patients, while diversity was significantly lower in partial responders and progressors. CD4+ but not CD8+ TCR diversity rose significantly by C4D1 (p=0.0027 vs p=0.16), most apparent in complete responders (p=0.02).

Rearrangement joined TRBV29-1 to TRBJ2-1; TRBD2 aligns with 7 central bases. The sequenced sample was peripheral blood mononuclear cells (PBMCs), obtained before the second cycle of nivolumab. The TCR was taken from a human donor with classical Hodgkin lymphoma. The DNA sequence reads TGCAGCGTGCCGTCTGGCGGGAGCTACAATGAGCAGTTCTTC. This codes for CSVPSGGSYNEQFF.